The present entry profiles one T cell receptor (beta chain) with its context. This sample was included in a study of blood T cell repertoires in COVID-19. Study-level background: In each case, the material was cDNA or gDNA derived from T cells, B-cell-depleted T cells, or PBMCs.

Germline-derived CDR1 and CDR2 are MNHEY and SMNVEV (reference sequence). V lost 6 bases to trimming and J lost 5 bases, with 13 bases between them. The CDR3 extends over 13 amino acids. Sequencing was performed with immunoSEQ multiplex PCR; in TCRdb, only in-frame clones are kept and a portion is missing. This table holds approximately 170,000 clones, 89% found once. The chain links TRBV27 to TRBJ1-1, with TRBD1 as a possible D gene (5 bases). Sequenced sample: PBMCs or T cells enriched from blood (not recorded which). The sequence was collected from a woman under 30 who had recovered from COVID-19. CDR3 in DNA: TGTGCCAGCAGACTGACAGCATTAACTGAAGCTTTCTTT. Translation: CASRLTALTEAFF.